The clone carrying this T cell receptor beta chain has a handful of counts. Its cognate antigen is unknown. This sample stems from a study of CD8 T cells in ankylosing spondylitis. Broader study findings: The authors reported significant enrichment of disease-linked clones in matched ankylosing spondylitis synovial fluid. In peripheral blood, disease-linked CD8+ clones occurred at relatively low frequencies. A subset of motif variants has previously been described in the synovial fluid and blood of reactive arthritis.

The CDR3 length is 13 residues. V gave up 1 base and J gave up 3 bases, with 9 bases separating them. Per germline, CDR1 DFQATT and CDR2 SNEGSKA (reference sequence). 5'-RACE, quantitative and with molecular barcodes, yielded the TCR beta libraries. A single record per CDR3 protein comes from TCRdb applying MiXCR to the 5' RACE reads. The table has 300,000 to 400,000 distinct CDR3 sequences, about 15% seen once. This chain uses TRBV20-1 with TRBJ1-1; weak D call: TRBD1 (6 bases). This TCR came from a male donor with ankylosing spondylitis or in good health (not recorded which). The sequencing sample was made of blood, either unsorted or a sorted T cell fraction (not recorded which). In nucleotides, the CDR3 is TGCAGTGCTAGAGGGGGGGCCTACACTGAAGCTTTCTTT. Translation gives CSARGGAYTEAFF.